Following are 3 T cell receptor beta chains from one sample sequenced in a study of OX40 agonist ivuxolimab in advanced cancers. The assay was immunoSEQ multiplex PCR, and TCRdb's table has in-frame clones only and misses some. The sample gives 90,000 to 100,000 clones, about 79% of which show up once; roughly 1.6% is in the top ten. This material consisted of CD4+ or CD8+ T cells sorted from blood, taken in a trial of the OX40 agonist ivuxolimab. The receptors stem from an adult with an advanced solid tumor such as melanoma, head and neck, liver or kidney cancer.

This clone was observed at least ten times. This chain uses TRBV27 with TRBJ2-7, with 8 bases aligning to TRBD2. J lost 3 bases, V lost 6 bases, and 7 bases had no gene match. The CDR3 covers 14 residues. Germline V gives CDR1 MNHEY, CDR2 SMNVEV (reference sequence). Here the CDR3 DNA reads TGTGCCAGCAGCGGGAGGGAGGAATTCTACGAGCAGTACTTC. This sequence encodes CASSGREEFYEQYF.

The CDR3 spells CASSFPGSYNEQFF. The CDR3, as DNA: TGTGCCAGCAGTTTTCCGGGCTCCTACAATGAGCAGTTCTTC. The chain carries TRBV28 and TRBJ2-1; D gene unclear. Between the trimmed V and J ends, which lost 3 bases and 0 bases, there was a span of 6 bases. The V gene's germline CDR1 is MDHEN and CDR2 SYDVKM. There are 14 residues in the CDR3.

The sample holds one count of this clone. The CDR3 protein is CASMADTQYF. CDR3 sequence (DNA): TGTGCCAGCATGGCAGATACGCAGTATTTT. This chain joins TRBV28 and TRBJ2-3; D remains unclear. The CDR3 has 10 residues. V lost 7 bases, J lost 4 bases, and 3 bases lay in between. Germline V gives CDR1 MDHEN, CDR2 SYDVKM.